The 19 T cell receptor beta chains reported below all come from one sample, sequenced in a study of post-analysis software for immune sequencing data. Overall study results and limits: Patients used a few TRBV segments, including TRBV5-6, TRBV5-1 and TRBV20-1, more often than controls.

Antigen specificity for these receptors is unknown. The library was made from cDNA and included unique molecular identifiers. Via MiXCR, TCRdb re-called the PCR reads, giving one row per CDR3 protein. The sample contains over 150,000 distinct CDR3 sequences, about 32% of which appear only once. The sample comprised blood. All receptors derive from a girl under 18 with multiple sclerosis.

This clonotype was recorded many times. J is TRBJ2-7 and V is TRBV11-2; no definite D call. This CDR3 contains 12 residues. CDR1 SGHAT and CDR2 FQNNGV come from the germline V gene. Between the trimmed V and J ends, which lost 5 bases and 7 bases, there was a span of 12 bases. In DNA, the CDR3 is TGTGCCAGCAGCATAAGGTTCAGGGAGCAGTACTTC. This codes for CASSIRFREQYF.

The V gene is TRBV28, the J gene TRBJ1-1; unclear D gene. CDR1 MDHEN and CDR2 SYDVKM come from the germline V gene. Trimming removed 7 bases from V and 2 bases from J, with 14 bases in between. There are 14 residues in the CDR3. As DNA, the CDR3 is TGTGCCAGCACTCCAGGAAGAGGTAACACTGAAGCTTTCTTT. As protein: CASTPGRGNTEAFF.

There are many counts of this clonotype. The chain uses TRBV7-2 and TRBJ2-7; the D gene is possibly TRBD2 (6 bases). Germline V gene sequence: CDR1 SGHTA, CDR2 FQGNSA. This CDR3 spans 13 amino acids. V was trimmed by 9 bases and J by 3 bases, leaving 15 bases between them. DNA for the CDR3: TGTGCCAGTTCCAGGGACTCTTACTACGAGCAGTACTTC. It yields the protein CASSRDSYYEQYF. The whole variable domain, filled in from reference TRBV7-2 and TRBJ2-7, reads GAGVSQSPSNKVTEKGKDVELRCDPISGHTALYWYRQSLGQGLEFLIYFQGNSAPDKSGLPSDRFSAERTGGSVSTLTIQRTQQEDSAVYLCASSRDSYYEQYFGPGTRLTVT.

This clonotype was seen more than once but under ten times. CDR3 nucleotides: TGTGCCAGCAGTTCGGTACTGACAGGCACAGATACGCAGTATTTT. Protein: CASSSVLTGTDTQYF. The chain has TRBV12-3 or TRBV12-4 and TRBJ2-3; maybe TRBD1 (5 bases). The CDR3 covers 15 residues. The V end was cut by 4 bases, the J end by 1 base, with 12 bases between.

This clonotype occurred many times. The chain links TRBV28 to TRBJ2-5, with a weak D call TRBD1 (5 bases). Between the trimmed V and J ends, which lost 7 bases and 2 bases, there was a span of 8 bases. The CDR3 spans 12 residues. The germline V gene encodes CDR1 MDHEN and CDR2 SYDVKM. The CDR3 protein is CASNRQQETQYF. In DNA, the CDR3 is TGTGCCAGCAACAGGCAACAAGAGACCCAGTACTTC.

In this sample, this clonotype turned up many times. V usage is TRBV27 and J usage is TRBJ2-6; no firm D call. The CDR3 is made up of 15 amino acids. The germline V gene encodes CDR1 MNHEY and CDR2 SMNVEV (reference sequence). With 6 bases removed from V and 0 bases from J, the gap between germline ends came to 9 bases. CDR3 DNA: TGTGCCAGCAGCCCTATGACCTCTGGGGCCAACGTCCTGACTTTC. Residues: CASSPMTSGANVLTF.

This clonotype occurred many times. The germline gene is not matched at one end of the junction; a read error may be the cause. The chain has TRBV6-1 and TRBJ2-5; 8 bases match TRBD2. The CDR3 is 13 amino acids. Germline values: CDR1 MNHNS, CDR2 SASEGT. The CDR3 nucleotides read TGTGCCAGCAGTCAAGCGGGAGCCGGGACCCAGTACTTC. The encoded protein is CASSQAGAGTQYF.

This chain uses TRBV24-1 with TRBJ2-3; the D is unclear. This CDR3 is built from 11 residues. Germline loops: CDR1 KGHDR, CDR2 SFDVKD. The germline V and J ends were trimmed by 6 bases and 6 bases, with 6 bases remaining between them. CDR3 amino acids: CATSSRDTQYF. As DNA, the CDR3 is TGTGCCACCAGTAGCAGGGATACGCAGTATTTT.

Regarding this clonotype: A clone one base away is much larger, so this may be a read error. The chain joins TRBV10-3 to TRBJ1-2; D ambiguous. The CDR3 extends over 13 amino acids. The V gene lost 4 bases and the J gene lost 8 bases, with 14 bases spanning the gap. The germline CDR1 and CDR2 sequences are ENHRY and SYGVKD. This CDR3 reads CAISGGPLVGYTF. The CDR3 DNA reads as TGTGCCATCAGTGGAGGGCCGCTCGTGGGCTACACCTTC.

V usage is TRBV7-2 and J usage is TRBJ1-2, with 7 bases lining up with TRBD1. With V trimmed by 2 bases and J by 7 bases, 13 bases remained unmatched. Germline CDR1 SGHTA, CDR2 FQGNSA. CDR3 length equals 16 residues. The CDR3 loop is CASSLRPLVRGPGYTF. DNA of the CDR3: TGTGCCAGCAGCTTAAGGCCCCTAGTGAGGGGGCCTGGCTACACCTTC. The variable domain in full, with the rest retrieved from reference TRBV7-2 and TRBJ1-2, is GAGVSQSPSNKVTEKGKDVELRCDPISGHTALYWYRQSLGQGLEFLIYFQGNSAPDKSGLPSDRFSAERTGGSVSTLTIQRTQQEDSAVYLCASSLRPLVRGPGYTFGSGTRLTVV.

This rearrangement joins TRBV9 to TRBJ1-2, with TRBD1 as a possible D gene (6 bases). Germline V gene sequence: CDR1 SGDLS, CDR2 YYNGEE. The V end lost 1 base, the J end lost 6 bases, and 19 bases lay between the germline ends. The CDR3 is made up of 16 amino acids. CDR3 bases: TGTGCCAGCAGCGTAACCACCCAGGGGTTCGGGAATGGCTACACCTTC. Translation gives CASSVTTQGFGNGYTF.

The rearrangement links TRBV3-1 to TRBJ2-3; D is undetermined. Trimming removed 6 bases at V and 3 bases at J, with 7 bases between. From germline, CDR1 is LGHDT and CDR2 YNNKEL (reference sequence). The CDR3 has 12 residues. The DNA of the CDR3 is TGTGCCAGCAGTCAACAGACAGATACGCAGTATTTT. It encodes CASSQQTDTQYF.

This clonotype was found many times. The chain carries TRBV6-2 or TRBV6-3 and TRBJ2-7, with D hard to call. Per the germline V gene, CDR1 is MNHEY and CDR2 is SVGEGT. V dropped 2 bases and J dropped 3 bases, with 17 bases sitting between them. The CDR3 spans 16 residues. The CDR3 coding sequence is TGTGCCAGCAGTTACGAGCAATCAGCGCCGGTCTACGAGCAGTACTTC. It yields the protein CASSYEQSAPVYEQYF.

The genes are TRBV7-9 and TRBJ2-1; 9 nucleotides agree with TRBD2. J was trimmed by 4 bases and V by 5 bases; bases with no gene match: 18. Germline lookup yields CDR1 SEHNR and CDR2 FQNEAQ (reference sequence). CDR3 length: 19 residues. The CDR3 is CASSQKKLIAGVGYNEQFF. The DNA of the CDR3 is TGTGCCAGCAGCCAAAAAAAGTTAATAGCGGGAGTCGGGTACAATGAGCAGTTCTTC. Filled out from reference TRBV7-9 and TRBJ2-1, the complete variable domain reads DTGVSQNPRHKITKRGQNVTFRCDPISEHNRLYWYRQTLGQGPEFLTYFQNEAQLEKSRLLSDRFSAERPKGSFSTLEIQRTEQGDSAMYLCASSQKKLIAGVGYNEQFFGPGTRLTVL.

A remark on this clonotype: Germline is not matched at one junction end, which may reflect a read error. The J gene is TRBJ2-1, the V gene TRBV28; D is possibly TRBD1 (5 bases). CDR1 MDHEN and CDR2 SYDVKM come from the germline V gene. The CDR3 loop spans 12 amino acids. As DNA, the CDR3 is TGTGCCTGCAGCTCTACGGACAACCGGGCGTTCTTC. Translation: CACSSTDNRAFF.

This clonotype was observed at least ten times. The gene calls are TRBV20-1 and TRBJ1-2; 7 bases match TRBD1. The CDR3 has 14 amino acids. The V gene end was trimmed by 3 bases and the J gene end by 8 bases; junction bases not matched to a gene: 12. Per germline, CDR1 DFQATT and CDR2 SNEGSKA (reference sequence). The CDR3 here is CSASAITGAGGYTF. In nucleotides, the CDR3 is TGCAGTGCTAGCGCGATAACAGGGGCCGGAGGCTACACCTTC.

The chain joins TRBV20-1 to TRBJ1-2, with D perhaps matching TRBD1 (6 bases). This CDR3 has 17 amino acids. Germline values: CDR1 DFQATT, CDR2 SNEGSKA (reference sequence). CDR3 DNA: TGCAGCACCTCCAAAAGACTTGGGGGCAGGGAAGTGAATGGCTACACCTTC. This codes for CSTSKRLGGREVNGYTF.

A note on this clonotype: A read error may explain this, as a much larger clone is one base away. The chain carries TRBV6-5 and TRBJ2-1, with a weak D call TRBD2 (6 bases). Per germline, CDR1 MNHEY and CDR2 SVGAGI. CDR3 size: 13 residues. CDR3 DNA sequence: TGTGCCAGCAGGCTGACTAGATACAATGTGCAGTTCTTC. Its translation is CASRLTRYNVQFF.

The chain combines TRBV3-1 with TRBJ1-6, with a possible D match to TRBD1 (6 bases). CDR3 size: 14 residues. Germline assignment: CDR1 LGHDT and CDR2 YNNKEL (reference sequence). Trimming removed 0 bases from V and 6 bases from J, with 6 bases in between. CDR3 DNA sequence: TGTGCCAGCAGCCAAGAAGGGGGTAATTCACCCCTCCACTTT. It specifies CASSQEGGNSPLHF.